Following are 2 T cell receptor beta chains from one sample sequenced in a study of blood T cells in healthy people across ages. The second PCR ran about 7 to 12 cycles with a sample-barcoded 5' primer and J-beta primers. TCRdb redid the calling of the 5' RACE reads with MiXCR, one entry per CDR3 protein. The data show some 1,500,000 distinct CDR3 sequences, around 40% seen once. The sample consisted of blood. These receptors were taken from a woman between 18 and 29 years old in good health.

At least ten counts were recorded for this clonotype. The chain combines TRBV6-6 with TRBJ1-1, with a possible D match to TRBD1 (5 bases). The germline gives CDR1 MNHNY, CDR2 SVGAGI (reference sequence). The length of the CDR3 is 14 residues. The V end lost 6 bases, the J end lost 4 bases, and 15 bases lay between the germline ends. This CDR3 reads CASSLPGRGTEAFF. The CDR3 DNA reads TGTGCCAGCAGCCTTCCAGGGCGGGGCACTGAAGCTTTCTTT.

This chain joins TRBV13 and TRBJ1-4, with 11 positions matching TRBD1. This CDR3 comprises 17 residues. Per germline, CDR1 PRHDT and CDR2 FYEKMQ (reference sequence). Trimming took 5 bases from V and 8 from J; bases not matched to a gene: 13. CDR3 amino acids: CASSIAVLGQGVEKLFF. CDR3 nucleotides: TGTGCCAGCAGCATAGCCGTGTTGGGACAGGGGGTGGAAAAACTGTTTTTT.